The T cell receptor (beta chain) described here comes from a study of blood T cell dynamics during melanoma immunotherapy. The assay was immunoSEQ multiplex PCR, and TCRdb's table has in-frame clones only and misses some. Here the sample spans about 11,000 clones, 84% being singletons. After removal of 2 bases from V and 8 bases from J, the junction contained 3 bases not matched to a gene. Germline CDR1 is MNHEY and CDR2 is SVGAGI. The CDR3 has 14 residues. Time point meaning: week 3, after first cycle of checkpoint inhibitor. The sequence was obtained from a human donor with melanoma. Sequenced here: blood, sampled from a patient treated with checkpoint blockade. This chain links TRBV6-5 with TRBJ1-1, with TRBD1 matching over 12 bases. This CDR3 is CASSYGTGGVEAFF. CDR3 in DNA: TGTGCCAGCAGTTACGGGACAGGGGGCGTCGAAGCTTTCTTT.